These 5 T cell receptor beta chains originate from one sample sequenced in a study of T cell changes during pregnancy in multiple sclerosis. Some clones are missing from TCRdb's copy, which holds only in-frame ones; the method was immunoSEQ multiplex PCR. The sample carries about 100,000 clones, around 92% recorded once. This specimen was peripheral blood, taken before pregnancy. Source of these receptors: a female donor with multiple sclerosis, enrolled in a pregnancy study.

This clone occurred once. The rearrangement links TRBV28 to TRBJ2-7; 8 positions agree with TRBD1. Per the germline V gene, CDR1 is MDHEN and CDR2 is SYDVKM. The CDR3 contains 16 residues. J gave up 2 bases and V 5 bases, and 11 bases lay outside the gene matches. The CDR3 DNA reads as TGTGCCAGCAGTCCCATGAACCGGGACAGGACCTACGAGCAGTACTTC. It codes for CASSPMNRDRTYEQYF.

This rearrangement joins TRBV6-4 to TRBJ2-3; 8 bases fit TRBD2. The CDR3 covers 16 residues. Germline assignment: CDR1 MRHNA and CDR2 SNTAGT. V lost 0 bases and J lost 3; bases outside the gene matches: 5. The CDR3 bases are TGTGCCAGCAGTGACTCATGGGGGACTAGGACAGATACGCAGTATTTT. Protein product: CASSDSWGTRTDTQYF.

The J gene is TRBJ2-5, the V gene TRBV27, with 10 positions matching TRBD2. V shed 6 bases and J 5 bases; nucleotides not matched to a gene: 9. The CDR3 runs to 15 residues. Germline CDR1 is MNHEY and CDR2 is SMNVEV (reference sequence). Here the CDR3 reads CASRLLSGRLETQYF. The CDR3 DNA sequence: TGTGCCAGCAGATTACTTAGCGGGAGGTTGGAGACCCAGTACTTC.

This clone has only one observation. The V and J genes are TRBV7-9 and TRBJ2-1; TRBD2 matches 8 bases. This CDR3 contains 16 residues. V trimming: 2 bases; J trimming: 8 bases; junction bases outside the gene matches: 11. Germline assignment: CDR1 SEHNR and CDR2 FQNEAQ (reference sequence). In nucleotides, the CDR3 is TGTGCCAGCAGCTTAAAGATAGCGGGATCGTTGGATGAGCAGTTCTTC. Protein sequence: CASSLKIAGSLDEQFF.

The chain has TRBV30 and TRBJ1-5; 12 nucleotides agree with TRBD1. Trimming at V came to 2 bases and at J to 1 base, leaving 6 bases not matched to a gene. In germline, CDR1 is GTSNPN, CDR2 SVGIG (reference sequence). CDR3 size: 17 residues. The DNA of the CDR3 is TGTGCCTGGAGTCCACGGGACAGGGGGCTAAGCAATCAGCCCCAGCATTTT. The encoded protein is CAWSPRDRGLSNQPQHF.